Following are 13 T cell receptor beta chains from one sample sequenced in a study of blood T cell repertoires in COVID-19. The data were produced by immunoSEQ multiplex PCR, yet TCRdb's version contains in-frame clones alone and is incomplete. The sample carries 130,000 to 150,000 clones, about 82% recorded once. The sequenced sample consisted of peripheral blood. The receptors here all came from a woman aged 40 to 50 with active or convalescent COVID-19.

The chain has TRBV9 and TRBJ1-2, with a weak D call TRBD1 (5 bases). CDR1 and CDR2 (germline): SGDLS, YYNGEE. The CDR3 spans 15 residues. Between the trimmed V and J ends, which lost 4 bases and 4 bases, there was a span of 17 bases. The CDR3 DNA is TGTGCCAGCAGCCCTCGGGACTCCGGGACCTATGGCTACACCTTC. It encodes CASSPRDSGTYGYTF.

The chain is built from TRBV30 and TRBJ1-3, with no clear D. Germline CDR1 and CDR2: GTSNPN and SVGIG (reference sequence). There are 14 residues in the CDR3. V lost 2 bases and J 0 bases, leaving 8 bases between the germline ends. The CDR3 loop reads CAWSKDSSGNTIYF. DNA for the CDR3: TGTGCCTGGAGTAAAGACTCCTCTGGAAACACCATATATTTT.

This rearrangement joins TRBV11-3 to TRBJ1-1, with D perhaps matching TRBD1 (5 bases). The CDR3 runs 15 residues. V was pared by 1 base and J by 2 bases, with 11 bases between. Germline-derived CDR1 and CDR2 are SGHNT and YENEEA. The CDR3 DNA reads as TGTGCCAGCAGCTTAGCGGGAGGGGCTAACACTGAAGCTTTCTTT. Its protein is CASSLAGGANTEAFF.

V is TRBV6-5 and J is TRBJ1-1, with TRBD1 identical over 7 bases. The germline gives CDR1 MNHEY, CDR2 SVGAGI. The J segment lost 4 bases and the V segment lost 7 bases, leaving 6 bases of the junction unmatched. This CDR3 is 13 amino acids long. The CDR3 nucleotides are TGTGCCAGCATTTTGACAGGGACCACTGAAGCTTTCTTT. Translated, it gives CASILTGTTEAFF.

V is TRBV27 and J is TRBJ2-7; 11 nucleotides line up with TRBD2. Trimming took 0 bases from V and 3 from J; bases not matched to a gene: 1. This CDR3 has 15 residues. CDR1 is MNHEY, CDR2 SMNVEV, per germline (reference sequence). The CDR3 reads CASSLSLAGGYEQYF. CDR3 in DNA: TGTGCCAGCAGTTTATCTCTAGCGGGAGGCTACGAGCAGTACTTC.

This clone was detected only a few times. The V and J genes are TRBV6-5 and TRBJ1-2, with D perhaps matching TRBD1 (6 bases). V was pared by 4 bases and J by 2 bases, with 11 bases between. The CDR3 length is 14 residues. Germline V lookup: CDR1 MNHEY, CDR2 SVGAGI. For the CDR3, the DNA is TGTGCCAGCAGTTCCTGGACAGTGAACTATGGCTACACCTTC. Protein product: CASSSWTVNYGYTF.

The chain uses TRBV19 and TRBJ1-5, with TRBD1 matching 7 bases. V trimming: 4 bases; J trimming: 4 bases; junction bases outside the gene matches: 19. Germline V gives CDR1 LNHDA, CDR2 SQIVND (reference sequence). The CDR3 spans 19 residues. The CDR3, as DNA: TGTGCCAGTAGTAGGTTTAGGTCTTCTTGGCAGGGGGAGAATCAGCCCCAGCATTTT. It yields the protein CASSRFRSSWQGENQPQHF. The whole variable domain, remainder taken from reference TRBV19 and TRBJ1-5, is DGGITQSPKYLFRKEGQNVTLSCEQNLNHDAMYWYRQDPGQGLRLIYYSQIVNDFQKGDIAEGYSVSREKKESFPLTVTSAQKNPTAFYLCASSRFRSSWQGENQPQHFGDGTRLSIL.

This chain links TRBV27 with TRBJ2-7; TRBD2 might be the D (7 bases). V was clipped by 0 bases and J by 11 bases, with 14 bases between them. Germline CDR1 MNHEY, CDR2 SMNVEV (reference sequence). The CDR3 runs 13 residues. Written as DNA, the CDR3 is TGTGCCAGCAGTTTATCAAATGGGGGGGCTAAGTACTTC. It translates to CASSLSNGGAKYF.

The chain employs TRBV5-8 and TRBJ2-5; no firm D call. CDR1 and CDR2 (germline): SGHTS, YDEGEE. The ends were cut back, 0 bases at V and 3 bases at J, with 9 bases in the middle. The CDR3 has 14 amino acids. Here the CDR3 DNA reads TGTGCCAGCAGCTTGGCTGCCGGTGAAGAGACCCAGTACTTC. It encodes CASSLAAGEETQYF. The full variable domain, rest sourced from reference TRBV5-8 and TRBJ2-5, is EAGVTQSPTHLIKTRGQQATLRCSPISGHTSVYWYQQALGLGLQFLLWYDEGEERNRGNFPPRFSGRQFPNYSSELNVNALELEDSALYLCASSLAAGEETQYFGPGTRLLVL.

This clone showed up just once. The gene calls are TRBV30 and TRBJ1-2; no reliable D call. The germline V gene encodes CDR1 GTSNPN and CDR2 SVGIG (reference sequence). The CDR3 contains 13 residues. The germline V and J ends were trimmed by 4 bases and 4 bases, with 13 bases remaining between them. CDR3 nucleotide sequence: TGTGCCTGGATGGAGGGCGTCGGCTATGGCTACACCTTC. Residues: CAWMEGVGYGYTF.

The chain links TRBV6-5 to TRBJ2-7; TRBD1 aligns across 7 bases. This CDR3 has 14 residues. After removal of 6 bases from V and 2 bases from J, the junction contained 7 bases not matched to a gene. In germline, CDR1 is MNHEY, CDR2 SVGAGI. CDR3 nucleotides: TGTGCCAGCAGAACCTACAGGGGACCCTACGAGCAGTACTTC. Translated, it gives CASRTYRGPYEQYF.

This clone was detected a few times. The chain has TRBV5-6 and TRBJ1-2; no firm D call. Germline V gives CDR1 SGHDT, CDR2 YYEEEE. V lost 4 bases and J 0 bases, leaving 13 bases between the germline ends. This CDR3 is 15 amino acids long. DNA of the CDR3: TGTGCCAGCAGCCCGGCCCACGGGTCTAACTATGGCTACACCTTC. Amino acid sequence: CASSPAHGSNYGYTF.

This clone has more than one count but fewer than ten. This chain links TRBV18 with TRBJ1-6, with 11 bases matching TRBD1. The germline gives CDR1 KGHSH, CDR2 LQKENI. This CDR3 contains 16 residues. Unmatched junction bases numbered 4, after V lost 3 bases and J lost 6 bases. CDR3 residues: CASSPYGTGGNSPLHF. CDR3 coding DNA: TGTGCCAGCTCACCCTACGGGACAGGGGGTAATTCACCCCTCCACTTT.